A selection of T cell receptor beta chains follows, all from one sample in a study of blood T cell repertoires in COVID-19. The method was immunoSEQ multiplex PCR; TCRdb's version includes in-frame clones alone and lacks a portion of them. The data contain under 250,000 clones, about 84% of them singletons. The sample was peripheral blood. Receptors were obtained from a human donor in a cohort sampled during active COVID-19. Each CDR3 is given without its conserved first and last residue. Fields, in order: V gene, J gene, CDR3 protein.

TRBV3-1/TRBV3-2	TRBJ1-5	ASSQETGGYNQPQH
TRBV15	TRBJ2-7	ATSGRQAYYEQY
TRBV3-1/TRBV3-2	TRBJ1-1	ASSQIESTEAF
TRBV19	TRBJ1-5	ASSITAAVYSNQPQH
TRBV5-1	TRBJ1-2	ASSSTHSGTGNYGYT
TRBV5-4	TRBJ1-1	ASSLDRGVTEAF
TRBV6-2/TRBV6-3	TRBJ1-5	ASSTPRTGNQPQH
TRBV27	TRBJ1-6	ASSWTGVDNSPLH
TRBV9	TRBJ2-1	ASSAGQVNEQF
TRBV6-4	TRBJ2-7	ASIIRDKFYEQY
TRBV6-2/TRBV6-3	TRBJ1-4	ASSYSEKLF
TRBV28	TRBJ1-1	ASSLAGAAAF
TRBV2	TRBJ2-3	ASKGLAGERTQY
TRBV28	TRBJ1-5	AIQAGFNQPQH
TRBV9	TRBJ2-3	ASSSTGLAGGLAQY
TRBV28	TRBJ2-3	ATQARGSTDTQY
TRBV29-1	TRBJ1-1	SPRRTANTEAF
TRBV27	TRBJ1-6	ASSWTDSPLH
TRBV2	TRBJ1-1	ASSEARLELSEAF
TRBV4-1	TRBJ2-5	ASSQRVSQVQETQY
TRBV27	TRBJ1-2	ASSLRDRGYGYT
TRBV30	TRBJ2-3	AWSVRSTDTQY
TRBV5-1	TRBJ2-1	ASSRTSGGGEQF
TRBV5-4	TRBJ2-5	ASSLDSQGPGGTQY
TRBV4-3	TRBJ1-2	ASSQTSTGPYGYT
TRBV13	TRBJ1-6	ASSSAGTGGEFNSPLH
TRBV5-1	TRBJ2-7	ASSLAGGLFYEQY
TRBV5-1	TRBJ2-1	ASSFTPLLAEDYNEQF
TRBV6-2/TRBV6-3	TRBJ2-2	ASSYSGGLNTGELF
TRBV15	TRBJ2-5	ATSGEGERWETQY
TRBV28	TRBJ2-4	ASSLVTSEAKNIQY
TRBV10-3	TRBJ2-1	AISEPGQGNNEQF
TRBV3-1/TRBV3-2	TRBJ1-2	ASSPIQGAPGGYT
TRBV11-1	TRBJ2-7	ASSFPGGVEQY
TRBV5-1	TRBJ1-1	ASSSHLANTEAF
TRBV27	TRBJ1-6	ASSNRESPLH
TRBV11-2	TRBJ2-3	ASSIPGQGTDTQY
TRBV7-3	TRBJ1-5	ASSPDTYQPQH
TRBV16	TRBJ2-6	ASASGTEIGGANVLT
TRBV30	TRBJ1-1	AWSVGRDTEAF
TRBV4-3	TRBJ2-7	ASSLSSRGSYEQY
TRBV7-6	TRBJ2-2	ASRLAGGRTGELF
TRBV30	TRBJ2-7	AWPTTGPTYEQY
TRBV28	TRBJ1-1	ASSLTTGEEAF
TRBV3-1/TRBV3-2	TRBJ1-2	ASSQDRGELDGYT
TRBV9	TRBJ1-1	ASSAGTGYENTEAF
TRBV11-3	TRBJ2-3	ASSLAGLAGVGDTQY
TRBV6-5	TRBJ1-2	ASGLREYSGYT
TRBV24-1	TRBJ2-1	ATGQGAFNEQF
TRBV15	TRBJ2-1	ATSPGQGGYNEQF
TRBV6-5	TRBJ2-7	ASSPGLAGPYEQY
TRBV27	TRBJ1-2	ASSLYGQGTYGYT
TRBV11-2	TRBJ2-2	ASSLQVGTGELF
TRBV7-8	TRBJ2-6	ASSLEGAANVLT